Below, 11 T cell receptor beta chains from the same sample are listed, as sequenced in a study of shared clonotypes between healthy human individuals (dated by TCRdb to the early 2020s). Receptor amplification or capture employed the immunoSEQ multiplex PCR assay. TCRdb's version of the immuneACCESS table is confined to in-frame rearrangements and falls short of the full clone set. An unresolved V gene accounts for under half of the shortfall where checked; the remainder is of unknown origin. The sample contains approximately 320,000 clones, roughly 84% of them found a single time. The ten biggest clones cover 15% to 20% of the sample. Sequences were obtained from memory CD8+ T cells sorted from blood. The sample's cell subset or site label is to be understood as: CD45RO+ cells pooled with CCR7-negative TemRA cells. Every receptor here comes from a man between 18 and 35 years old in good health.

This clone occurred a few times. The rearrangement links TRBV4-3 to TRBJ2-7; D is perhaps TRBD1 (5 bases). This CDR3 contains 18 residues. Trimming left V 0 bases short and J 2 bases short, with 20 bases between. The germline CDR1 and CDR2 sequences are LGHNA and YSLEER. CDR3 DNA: TGCGCCAGCAGCCAAGATGATTCAGCCAGGGATACCACCTACGAGCAGTACTTC. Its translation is CASSQDDSARDTTYEQYF.

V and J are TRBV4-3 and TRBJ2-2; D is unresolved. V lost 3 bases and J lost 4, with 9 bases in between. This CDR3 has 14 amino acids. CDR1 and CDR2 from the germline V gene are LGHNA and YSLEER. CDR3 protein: CASSHNLGTGELFF. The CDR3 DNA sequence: TGCGCCAGCAGCCACAACCTGGGCACCGGGGAGCTGTTTTTT.

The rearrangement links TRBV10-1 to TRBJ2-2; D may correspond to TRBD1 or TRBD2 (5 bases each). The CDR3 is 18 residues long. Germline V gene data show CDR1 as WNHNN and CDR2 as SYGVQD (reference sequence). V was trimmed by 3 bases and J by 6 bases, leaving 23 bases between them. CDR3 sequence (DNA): TGCGCCAGCAGTGATCAGTGGCGTCGGGACCACCTTTCCGGGGAGCTGTTTTTT. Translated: CASSDQWRRDHLSGELFF.

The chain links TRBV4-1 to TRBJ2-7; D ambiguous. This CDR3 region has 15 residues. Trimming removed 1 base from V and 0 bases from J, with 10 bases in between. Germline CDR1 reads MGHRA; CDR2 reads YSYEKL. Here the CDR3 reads CASSQGGKPSYEQYF. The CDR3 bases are TGCGCCAGCAGCCAAGGTGGCAAGCCCTCCTACGAGCAGTACTTC.

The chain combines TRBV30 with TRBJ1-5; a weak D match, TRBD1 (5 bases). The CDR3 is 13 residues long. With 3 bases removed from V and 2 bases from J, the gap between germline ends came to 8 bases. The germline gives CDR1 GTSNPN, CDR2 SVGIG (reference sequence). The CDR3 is CAWRAQGNQPQHF. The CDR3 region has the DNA TGTGCCTGGAGGGCACAGGGCAATCAGCCCCAGCATTTT.

This chain's CDR3 is CASSSSGRYYEQYF. The CDR3 nucleotides read TGTGCCAGCAGCTCCTCCGGACGGTACTACGAGCAGTACTTC. V is TRBV7-9 and J is TRBJ2-7; D gene ambiguous. Germline loops: CDR1 SEHNR, CDR2 FQNEAQ (reference sequence). The CDR3 contains 14 residues. V lost 4 bases to trimming and J lost 3 bases, with 13 bases between them.

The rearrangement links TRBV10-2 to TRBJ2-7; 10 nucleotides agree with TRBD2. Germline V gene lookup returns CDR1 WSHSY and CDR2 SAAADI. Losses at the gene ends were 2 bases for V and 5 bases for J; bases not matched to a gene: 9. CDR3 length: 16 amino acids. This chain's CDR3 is CASSEGLAGVLHEQYF. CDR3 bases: TGCGCCAGCAGTGAGGGCCTAGCGGGAGTTCTCCACGAGCAGTACTTC.

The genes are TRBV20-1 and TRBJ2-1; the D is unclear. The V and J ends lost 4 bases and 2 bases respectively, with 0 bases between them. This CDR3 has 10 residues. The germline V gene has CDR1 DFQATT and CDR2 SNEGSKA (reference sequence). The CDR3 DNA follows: TGCAGTGCTACCTACAATGAGCAGTTCTTC. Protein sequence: CSATYNEQFF.

The CDR3 DNA is TGTGCCAGCAGCCAAGATACCCCCAGGGGGAACACCGGGGAGCTGTTTTTT. The encoded protein is CASSQDTPRGNTGELFF. This rearrangement joins TRBV4-2 to TRBJ2-2; D might be TRBD1 (6 bases). CDR3 length: 17 residues. Looked up from germline, CDR1 is LGHNA and CDR2 is YNFKEQ. V was trimmed by 0 bases and J by 1 base, leaving 12 bases between them.

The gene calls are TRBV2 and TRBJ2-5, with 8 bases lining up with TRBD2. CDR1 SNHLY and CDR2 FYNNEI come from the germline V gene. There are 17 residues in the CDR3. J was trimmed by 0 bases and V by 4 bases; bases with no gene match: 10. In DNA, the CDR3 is TGTGCCAGCAGTGCCCCGGGACTAGGAACCGACCAAGAGACCCAGTACTTC. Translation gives CASSAPGLGTDQETQYF.

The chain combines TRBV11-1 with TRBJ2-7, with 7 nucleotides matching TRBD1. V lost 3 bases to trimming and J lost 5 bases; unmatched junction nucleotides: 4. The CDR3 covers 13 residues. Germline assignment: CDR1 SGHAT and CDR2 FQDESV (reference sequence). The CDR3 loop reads CASSLRGLDEQYF. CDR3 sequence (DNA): TGTGCCAGCAGCTTGAGGGGGCTGGACGAGCAGTACTTC.